One and the same sample provided the 30 T cell receptor beta chains below, sequenced in a study of cytomegalovirus exposure and HLA in healthy donors. Data came from immunoSEQ multiplex PCR; TCRdb stores just in-frame clones and leaves some out. This table has roughly 70,000 clones, approximately 95% appearing once. The specimen was PBMCs. These receptor sequences come from a man between 18 and 35 years old in good health and CMV-seronegative.

The chain combines TRBV7-3 with TRBJ2-5, with 10 bases lining up with TRBD2. Germline values: CDR1 SGHTA, CDR2 FQGTGA. The junction had 22 bases not matched to a gene; V was cut back by 5 bases and J by 4 bases. The length of the CDR3 is 20 residues. The CDR3 sequence is CASSTPGPLAGVRRRETQYF. In DNA form, the CDR3 reads TGTGCCAGCAGCACCCCCGGCCCGCTAGCGGGGGTTAGGAGGAGAGAGACCCAGTACTTC.

The V and J genes are TRBV2 and TRBJ1-2; D unclear. Trimming left V 5 bases short and J 7 bases short, with 8 bases between. CDR1 is SNHLY and CDR2 is FYNNEI in the germline V gene. The CDR3 runs to 11 residues. The chain's CDR3 is CASSLISGYTF. The CDR3 DNA sequence: TGTGCCAGCAGTTTAATCAGTGGCTACACCTTC.

The genes are TRBV28 and TRBJ1-1, with a weak D call TRBD1 (5 bases). Looked up from germline, CDR1 is MDHEN and CDR2 is SYDVKM. V lost 5 bases to trimming and J lost 10 bases, with 20 bases between them. This CDR3 comprises 14 residues. The CDR3 protein is CASSPPGVLAAAFF. DNA for the CDR3: TGTGCCAGCAGTCCCCCGGGGGTTCTGGCGGCAGCTTTCTTT.

This CDR3 reads CSADRGGEAFF. CDR3 nucleotides: TGCAGTGCTGACAGGGGCGGTGAAGCTTTCTTT. V usage is TRBV20-1 and J usage is TRBJ1-1; the match to TRBD1 covers 8 bases. This CDR3 is built from 11 residues. CDR1 and CDR2 (germline): DFQATT, SNEGSKA (reference sequence). Trimming took 5 bases from V and 7 from J; bases not matched to a gene: 3.

The rearrangement uses TRBV6-1 and TRBJ1-2; 10 bases line up with TRBD1. Germline V lookup: CDR1 MNHNS, CDR2 SASEGT. The CDR3 extends over 14 amino acids. Germline trimming cut 0 bases from V and 6 bases from J; bases unmatched to any gene: 1. The CDR3 reads CASSEADRGHGYTF. The CDR3 DNA is TGTGCCAGCAGTGAAGCAGACAGGGGGCATGGCTACACCTTC.

The chain carries TRBV19 and TRBJ1-5; 9 nucleotides align to TRBD1. The germline V gene has CDR1 LNHDA and CDR2 SQIVND (reference sequence). The junction had 4 bases not matched to a gene; V was cut back by 8 bases and J by 2 bases. The CDR3 sequence is 14 residues long. CDR3 loop: CASERTGGNQPQHF. CDR3 nucleotide sequence: TGTGCCAGTGAGCGGACAGGGGGCAATCAGCCCCAGCATTTT.

The V and J genes are TRBV19 and TRBJ2-7, with D perhaps matching TRBD1 (6 bases). From germline, CDR1 is LNHDA and CDR2 SQIVND (reference sequence). There are 14 residues in the CDR3. Deletions cut 3 bases from V and 0 bases from J, with 9 bases between. This chain's CDR3 is CASSIRGPSYEQYF. The CDR3 nucleotides are TGTGCCAGTAGTATCAGGGGCCCCTCCTACGAGCAGTACTTC.

The chain links TRBV10-3 to TRBJ2-5; weak D call: TRBD2 (5 bases). This CDR3 region has 14 residues. The V and J ends lost 3 bases and 5 bases respectively, with 13 bases between them. The germline V gene has CDR1 ENHRY and CDR2 SYGVKD. The CDR3 spells CAISDPPGSETQYF. The CDR3 region has the DNA TGTGCCATCAGTGACCCCCCGGGAAGCGAGACCCAGTACTTC.

This chain connects TRBV6-5 to TRBJ2-3; D is ambiguous. Trimming shortened V by 7 bases and J by 4 bases, and 6 bases separated the two germline ends. Per the germline V gene, CDR1 is MNHEY and CDR2 is SVGAGI. The CDR3 spans 11 residues. This CDR3 reads CASTFADTQYF. As DNA, the CDR3 is TGTGCCAGCACGTTCGCAGATACGCAGTATTTT.

The chain couples TRBV5-4 to TRBJ1-6, with 8 bases lining up with TRBD1. Germline assignment: CDR1 SGHNT and CDR2 YYREEE (reference sequence). The CDR3 is 15 residues long. V lost 4 bases, J lost 4 bases, and 4 bases stayed unmatched. This CDR3 reads CASSERQGYNSPLHF. In DNA form, the CDR3 reads TGTGCCAGCAGCGAACGACAGGGGTATAATTCACCCCTCCACTTT.

This clone appeared once. The rearrangement links TRBV30 to TRBJ1-6, with D possibly TRBD1 on 6 matching bases. The germline V gene has CDR1 GTSNPN and CDR2 SVGIG (reference sequence). This CDR3 is built from 13 residues. V dropped 7 bases and J dropped 5 bases, with 12 bases sitting between them. The CDR3 DNA reads TGTGCCTTCGGGGGGCAGCATAATTCACCCCTCCACTTT. This translates into CAFGGQHNSPLHF.

A word on this clone: Additional DNA sequences in this sample encode the identical CDR3. V usage is TRBV9 and J usage is TRBJ1-2; D possibly corresponds to TRBD1 (5 bases). Trimming removed 2 bases from V and 2 bases from J, with 7 bases in between. The CDR3 spans 13 residues. Germline CDR1 SGDLS, CDR2 YYNGEE. The DNA for the CDR3 is TGTGCCAGCAGCGTGGGGCAGAACTATGGCTACACCTTC. Translation: CASSVGQNYGYTF.

The rearrangement links TRBV7-9 to TRBJ1-4; TRBD1 aligns across 10 bases. Germline CDR1 reads SEHNR; CDR2 reads FQNEAQ (reference sequence). The J segment lost 7 bases and the V segment lost 5 bases, leaving 7 bases of the junction unmatched. This CDR3 is 15 amino acids long. In nucleotides, the CDR3 is TGTGCCAGCAGCCGCGGACAGGGGGTTGGTGAAAAACTGTTTTTT. Amino acid sequence: CASSRGQGVGEKLFF.

The chain joins TRBV21-1 to TRBJ1-1; TRBD1 was called by the table and not checked on the DNA. TRBV21-1 has pseudogene status. CDR3 length equals 22 residues. CDR3 region: CASSKDQGSLPAMTELNTEAFF. Here the CDR3 DNA reads TGTGCCAGCAGCAAAGATCAAGGGTCCCTCCCGGCAATGACAGAACTGAACACTGAAGCTTTCTTT.

About this clone: Because the CDR3's place on the DNA is in doubt, the DNA is left out and the CDR3 is given as listed by TCRdb. This chain links TRBV7-5 with TRBJ2-7; the tabulated D call, TRBD2, remains unverified against the DNA. TRBV7-5 is described as a pseudogene. The CDR3 numbers 18 amino acids, ends counted. Here the CDR3 reads CVRSSKIPVGGGAYEQYF.

The chain carries TRBV5-6 and TRBJ2-5; 13 nucleotides agree with TRBD2. Unmatched junction bases numbered 8, after V lost 3 bases and J lost 3 bases. The germline gives CDR1 SGHDT, CDR2 YYEEEE. The CDR3 extends over 17 amino acids. The CDR3 region is CASSSRLAGGYKETQYF. The CDR3 region has the DNA TGTGCCAGCAGCTCACGACTAGCGGGGGGTTACAAAGAGACCCAGTACTTC.

The V gene is TRBV7-9, the J gene TRBJ1-2; D ambiguous. Germline-derived CDR1 and CDR2 are SEHNR and FQNEAQ (reference sequence). Trimming cost V 4 bases and J 0 bases, with 18 bases left between them. The CDR3 runs to 17 residues. The CDR3 coding sequence is TGTGCCAGCAGCTCGTCCATCGACGGAGAACCTAACTATGGCTACACCTTC. Encoded protein: CASSSSIDGEPNYGYTF. Variable domain in full (rest from reference TRBV7-9 and TRBJ1-2): DTGVSQNPRHKITKRGQNVTFRCDPISEHNRLYWYRQTLGQGPEFLTYFQNEAQLEKSRLLSDRFSAERPKGSFSTLEIQRTEQGDSAMYLCASSSSIDGEPNYGYTFGSGTRLTVV.

Worth noting for this clone: At one end the junction does not follow the germline gene, possibly because of a read error. This sequence joins TRBV6-1 and TRBJ2-4; possibly TRBD2 for D (6 bases). The CDR3 extends over 14 amino acids. Germline assignment: CDR1 MNHNS and CDR2 SASEGT. The CDR3 is CSIRGGNFVNIQYF. The CDR3 DNA reads as TGCTCTATAAGGGGAGGTAATTTTGTAAACATTCAGTACTTC.

The V and J genes are TRBV6-5 and TRBJ2-1, with 7 bases fitting TRBD2. The CDR3 is 15 residues long. Trimming removed 2 bases from V and 5 bases from J; junction bases left unmatched: 6. In germline, CDR1 is MNHEY, CDR2 SVGAGI. The CDR3 loop is CASSYRGERNNEQFF. As DNA, the CDR3 is TGTGCCAGCAGTTACCGGGGGGAAAGAAACAATGAGCAGTTCTTC.

The CDR3 region has the DNA TGTGCCAGTAGTAGCGCGGACAGCCGCGGGGGAGGACTGTTTTTT. Amino acids: CASSSADSRGGGLFF. The chain links TRBV19 to TRBJ1-4; maybe TRBD1 (6 bases). Germline V gives CDR1 LNHDA, CDR2 SQIVND (reference sequence). The CDR3 sequence is 15 residues long. V was clipped by 4 bases and J by 13 bases, with 22 bases between them.

The chain links TRBV30 to TRBJ1-3; a possible D gene is TRBD1 (6 bases). The germline CDR1 and CDR2 sequences are GTSNPN and SVGIG (reference sequence). This CDR3 is 13 amino acids long. V was trimmed by 2 bases and J by 3 bases, leaving 8 bases between them. CDR3 amino acids: CAWSTGLGNTIYF. CDR3 coding DNA: TGTGCCTGGAGTACAGGGCTTGGAAACACCATATATTTT.

This chain links TRBV7-3 with TRBJ2-3; 8 positions match TRBD2. Germline loops: CDR1 SGHTA, CDR2 FQGTGA. CDR3 length equals 14 residues. The junction had 9 bases not matched to a gene; V was cut back by 5 bases and J by 8 bases. The CDR3 reads CASSPTSASGTQYF. CDR3 in DNA: TGTGCCAGCAGCCCGACTAGCGCCAGTGGTACGCAGTATTTT.

The chain employs TRBV5-4 and TRBJ2-2, with 14 nucleotides matching TRBD2. Looked up from germline, CDR1 is SGHNT and CDR2 is YYREEE (reference sequence). The CDR3 sequence is 17 residues long. V shed 0 bases and J 3 bases; nucleotides not matched to a gene: 1. The CDR3 region is CASSLGGLAGDTGELFF. The CDR3 DNA reads as TGTGCCAGCAGCTTGGGGGGACTAGCGGGGGACACCGGGGAGCTGTTTTTT.

V and J are TRBV27 and TRBJ2-3; possible D gene TRBD2, 6 bases. Trimming left V 5 bases short and J 6 bases short, with 24 bases between. The CDR3 spans 17 residues. Germline V gene lookup returns CDR1 MNHEY and CDR2 SMNVEV (reference sequence). The CDR3 DNA follows: TGTGCCAGCAGTGCCCTTCCGGGACTCCTTAAAGGGGATACGCAGTATTTT. Its protein is CASSALPGLLKGDTQYF.

The chain recombines TRBV11-3 with TRBJ2-2; 10 bases are shared with TRBD2. Trimming cost V 5 bases and J 1 base; bases outside gene matches: 4. Germline V gene data show CDR1 as SGHNT and CDR2 as YENEEA. CDR3 size: 16 residues. The CDR3 region has the DNA TGTGCCAGCAGCCCCCGGACTAGCGGGAACACCGGGGAGCTGTTTTTT. Protein sequence: CASSPRTSGNTGELFF. The variable domain in full, completed from reference TRBV11-3 and TRBJ2-2, reads EAGVVQSPRYKIIEKKQPVAFWCNPISGHNTLYWYLQNLGQGPELLIRYENEEAVDDSQLPKDRFSAERLKGVDSTLKIQPAELGDSAVYLCASSPRTSGNTGELFFGEGSRLTVL.

This chain uses TRBV6-5 with TRBJ1-4, with D possibly being TRBD1 (5 bases). Trimming shortened V by 5 bases and J by 4 bases, and 14 bases separated the two germline ends. The germline V gene has CDR1 MNHEY and CDR2 SVGAGI. This CDR3 spans 15 amino acids. The CDR3 DNA sequence: TGTGCCAGCAGTAAGGGGAAACAGATTAATGAAAAACTGTTTTTT. Protein product: CASSKGKQINEKLFF.

The gene calls are TRBV27 and TRBJ2-6, with 7 bases lining up with TRBD1. V lost 2 bases and J lost 1; bases outside the gene matches: 5. The CDR3 length is 17 residues. Germline CDR1 and CDR2: MNHEY and SMNVEV (reference sequence). CDR3 protein: CASSLTGVVSGANVLTF. The DNA of the CDR3 is TGTGCCAGCAGTTTAACAGGGGTGGTGTCTGGGGCCAACGTCCTGACTTTC. The full variable domain, completed using reference TRBV27 and TRBJ2-6, is EAQVTQNPRYLITVTGKKLTVTCSQNMNHEYMSWYRQDPGLGLRQIYYSMNVEVTDKGDVPEGYKVSRKEKRNFPLILESPSPNQTSLYFCASSLTGVVSGANVLTFGAGSRLTVL.

This rearrangement joins TRBV5-1 to TRBJ1-2; 8 positions agree with TRBD1. Germline trimming cut 5 bases from V and 4 bases from J; bases unmatched to any gene: 4. The CDR3 totals 13 residues. CDR1 is SGHRS and CDR2 is YFSETQ in the germline V gene. CDR3 in amino acids: CASRDRDLYGYTF. The CDR3 DNA is TGCGCCAGCAGGGACAGGGACCTCTATGGCTACACCTTC. Drawing the rest from reference TRBV5-1 and TRBJ1-2, the complete variable domain is KAGVTQTPRYLIKTRGQQVTLSCSPISGHRSVSWYQQTPGQGLQFLFEYFSETQRNKGNFPGRFSGRQFSNSRSEMNVSTLELGDSALYLCASRDRDLYGYTFGSGTRLTVV.

This chain connects TRBV7-8 to TRBJ1-2, with no clear D. The CDR3 is 14 residues long. Germline CDR1 SGHVS, CDR2 FQNEAQ. Trimming removed 4 bases from V and 8 bases from J, with 17 bases in between. The CDR3 sequence is CASSSLETPEGYTF. As DNA, the CDR3 is TGTGCCAGCAGCTCCCTCGAGACTCCGGAGGGCTACACCTTC. The full variable domain, in which reference TRBV7-8 and TRBJ1-2 provide the parts outside the CDR3, is GAGVSQSPRYKVAKRGQDVALRCDPISGHVSLFWYQQALGQGPEFLTYFQNEAQLDKSGLPSDRFFAERPEGSVSTLKIQRTQQEDSAVYLCASSSLETPEGYTFGSGTRLTVV.

The chain employs TRBV29-1 and TRBJ2-7; TRBD1 agrees at 7 bases. Germline CDR1 reads SQVTM; CDR2 reads ANQGSEA. There are 11 residues in the CDR3. The chain's CDR3 is CSRTGSYEQYF. The CDR3 DNA reads as TGCTCCCGGACAGGCTCCTACGAGCAGTACTTC.